Following are 4 T cell receptor beta chains from one sample sequenced in a study of blood T cell repertoires in COVID-19. Here immunoSEQ multiplex PCR was the method, and the copy in TCRdb shows in-frame clones only, minus some. Of approximately 210,000 clones listed, 80% were seen once; the top ten hold 4.3%. Input material: PBMCs or T cells enriched from blood (not recorded which). Receptor source: a man between 25 and 39 years old with acute COVID-19.

This clone turned up a few times. Other DNA sequences within the sample encode an identical CDR3. The chain employs TRBV30 and TRBJ1-5; D is possibly TRBD1 (5 bases). Germline lookup yields CDR1 GTSNPN and CDR2 SVGIG (reference sequence). Trimming took off 0 bases at V and 1 base at J, with 10 bases between the two ends. The CDR3 extends over 15 amino acids. The CDR3 here is CAWSVVGGSNQPQHF. The CDR3 DNA reads as TGTGCCTGGAGTGTAGTCGGGGGGAGCAATCAGCCCCAGCATTTT.

This rearrangement joins TRBV19 to TRBJ1-1, with D possibly TRBD1 on 6 matching bases. Deletions cut 8 bases from V and 0 bases from J, with 7 bases between. Germline V gives CDR1 LNHDA, CDR2 SQIVND (reference sequence). This CDR3 has 12 amino acids. CDR3 nucleotides: TGTGCCAGTCGACAGGTGAACACTGAAGCTTTCTTT. It translates to CASRQVNTEAFF. The whole variable domain, filled in from reference TRBV19 and TRBJ1-1, reads DGGITQSPKYLFRKEGQNVTLSCEQNLNHDAMYWYRQDPGQGLRLIYYSQIVNDFQKGDIAEGYSVSREKKESFPLTVTSAQKNPTAFYLCASRQVNTEAFFGQGTRLTVV.

This chain links TRBV19 with TRBJ1-2; 9 nucleotides agree with TRBD1. This CDR3 is 14 amino acids long. With 5 bases clipped from V and 4 bases from J, the junction kept 5 bases outside the gene matches. Germline values: CDR1 LNHDA, CDR2 SQIVND (reference sequence). In DNA form, the CDR3 reads TGTGCCAGTAGTCTCCCGGGACAGGGCTATGGCTACACCTTC. As protein: CASSLPGQGYGYTF.

V is TRBV30 and J is TRBJ2-1; D ambiguous. The CDR3 runs 10 residues. Germline V gives CDR1 GTSNPN, CDR2 SVGIG (reference sequence). Trimming took 7 bases from V and 9 from J, leaving 10 bases between them. CDR3 DNA: TGTGCCTCCTTCCTCGGTGAGCAGTTCTTC. Its protein is CASFLGEQFF.